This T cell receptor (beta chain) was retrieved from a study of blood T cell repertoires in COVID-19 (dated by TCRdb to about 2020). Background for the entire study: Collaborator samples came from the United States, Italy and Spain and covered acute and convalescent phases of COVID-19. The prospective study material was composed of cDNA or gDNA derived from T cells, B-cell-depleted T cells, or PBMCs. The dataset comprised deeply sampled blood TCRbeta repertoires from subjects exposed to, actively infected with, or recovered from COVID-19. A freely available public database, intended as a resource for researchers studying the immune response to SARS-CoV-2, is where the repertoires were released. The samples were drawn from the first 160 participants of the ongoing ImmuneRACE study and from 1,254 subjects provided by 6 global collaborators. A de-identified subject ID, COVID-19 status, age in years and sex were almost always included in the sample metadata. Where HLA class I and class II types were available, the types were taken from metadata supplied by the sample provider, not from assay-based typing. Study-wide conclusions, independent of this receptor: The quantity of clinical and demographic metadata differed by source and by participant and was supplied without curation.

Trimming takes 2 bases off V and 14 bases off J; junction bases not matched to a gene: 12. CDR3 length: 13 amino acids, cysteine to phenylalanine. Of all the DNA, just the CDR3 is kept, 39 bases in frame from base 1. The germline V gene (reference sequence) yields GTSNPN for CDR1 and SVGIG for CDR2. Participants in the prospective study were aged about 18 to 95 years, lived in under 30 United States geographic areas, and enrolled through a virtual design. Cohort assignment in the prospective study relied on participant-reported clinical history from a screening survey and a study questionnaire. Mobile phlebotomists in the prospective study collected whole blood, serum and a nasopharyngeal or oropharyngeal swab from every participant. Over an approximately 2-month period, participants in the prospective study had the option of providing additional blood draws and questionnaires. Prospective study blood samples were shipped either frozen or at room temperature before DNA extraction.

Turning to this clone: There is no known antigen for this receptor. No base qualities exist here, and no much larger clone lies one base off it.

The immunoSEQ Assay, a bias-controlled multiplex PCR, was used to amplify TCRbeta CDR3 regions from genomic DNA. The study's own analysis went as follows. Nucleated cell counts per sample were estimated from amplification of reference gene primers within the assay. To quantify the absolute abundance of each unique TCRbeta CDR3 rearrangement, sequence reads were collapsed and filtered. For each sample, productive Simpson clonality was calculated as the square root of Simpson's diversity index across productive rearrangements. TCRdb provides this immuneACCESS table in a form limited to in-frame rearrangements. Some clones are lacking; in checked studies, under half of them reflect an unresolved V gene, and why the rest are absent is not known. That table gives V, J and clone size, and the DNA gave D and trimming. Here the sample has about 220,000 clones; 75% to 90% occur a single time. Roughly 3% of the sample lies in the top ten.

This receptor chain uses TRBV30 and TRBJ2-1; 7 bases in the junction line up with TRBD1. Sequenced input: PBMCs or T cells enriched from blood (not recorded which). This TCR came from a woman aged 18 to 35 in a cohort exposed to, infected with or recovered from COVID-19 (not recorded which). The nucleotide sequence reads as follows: TGTGCCTGGAGTTCTACCGGGACAGCCCTAAAGTTCTTC. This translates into CAWSSTGTALKFF.